These 13 T cell receptor beta chains originate from one sample sequenced in a study of blood T cells in healthy people across ages (dated by TCRdb to 2015 to 2017). Library construction relied on 5' RACE. TCRdb records Illumina HiSeq 2500 as the sequencer. A second roughly 7 to 11 cycle PCR used a sample-barcoded 5' primer and a J-beta primer mix. The public reads were run again by TCRdb, first through fastp at Q25 and then through MiXCR, and only productive beta chains were kept. Identical CDR3 proteins give one entry, which carries the most common genes and DNA. A total of about 1.5 million distinct CDR3 sequences appear in this sample, about 45% of them only once. The ten most abundant clones make up more than 4% of the sample. Sequencing was carried out using blood. Source of these receptors: a woman younger than 30 in good health.

This clonotype was found once. V gene TRBV7-9 combines with J gene TRBJ2-1, with 7 positions matching TRBD2. Per germline, CDR1 SEHNR and CDR2 FQNEAQ (reference sequence). The V gene end was trimmed by 4 bases and the J gene end by 8 bases; junction bases not matched to a gene: 8. This CDR3 is 14 amino acids long. CDR3 protein: CASSYRLAQHEQFF. The CDR3 nucleotides are TGTGCCAGCAGCTATAGACTAGCTCAGCATGAGCAGTTCTTC.

This chain links TRBV4-3 with TRBJ2-5; D perhaps matches TRBD1 (5 bases). The CDR3 loop spans 15 amino acids. Germline CDR1 LGHNA, CDR2 YSLEER. Deletions cut 0 bases from V and 7 bases from J, with 15 bases between. The CDR3: CASSQDRVVSVTQYF. The CDR3, as DNA: TGCGCCAGCAGCCAAGACAGGGTGGTGAGTGTGACCCAGTACTTC.

The chain joins TRBV27 to TRBJ2-2; 9 bases match TRBD1. V was clipped by 3 bases and J by 6 bases; unmatched bases: 2. Germline values: CDR1 MNHEY, CDR2 SMNVEV (reference sequence). The CDR3 has 14 residues. The CDR3, as DNA: TGTGCCAGCAGTTTTGGACAGGGGTCCGGGGAGCTGTTTTTT. This codes for CASSFGQGSGELFF.

The rearrangement uses TRBV6-5 and TRBJ2-1; 12 bases fit TRBD2. Germline trimming cut 4 bases from V and 7 bases from J; bases unmatched to any gene: 14. The germline CDR1 and CDR2 sequences are MNHEY and SVGAGI. CDR3 length: 18 residues. The CDR3 DNA reads TGTGCCAGCAGTTTCAACTTTGCTAGCGGGGGGGCGGGTAATGAGCAGTTCTTC. Translation gives CASSFNFASGGAGNEQFF.

This clonotype was observed a handful of times. V and J are TRBV27 and TRBJ1-6, with D tentatively TRBD1 (6 bases). V was cut by 3 bases and J by 10 bases, with 7 bases left in between. The CDR3 has 12 amino acids. CDR1 MNHEY and CDR2 SMNVEV come from the germline V gene (reference sequence). DNA for the CDR3: TGTGCCAGCAGTTTTAGGGGGTCACCCCTCCACTTT. It codes for CASSFRGSPLHF.

This clonotype has just a few counts. This chain's CDR3 is CSARRTVMLNEQFF. CDR3 nucleotide sequence: TGCAGTGCTAGACGAACAGTGATGTTAAATGAGCAGTTCTTC. The V and J genes are TRBV20-1 and TRBJ2-1, with D hard to call. With 2 bases removed from V and 7 bases from J, the gap between germline ends came to 15 bases. Germline CDR1 reads DFQATT; CDR2 reads SNEGSKA (reference sequence). The CDR3 loop spans 14 amino acids.

This clonotype was observed a few times. The V call is TRBV6-6, the J call TRBJ1-3, with D hard to call. CDR1 and CDR2 (germline): MNHNY, SVGAGI (reference sequence). The CDR3 runs 15 residues. The V end was cut by 0 bases, the J end by 0 bases, with 6 bases between. The chain's CDR3 is CASSYSQNSGNTIYF. The CDR3 nucleotides are TGTGCCAGCAGTTACTCGCAGAACTCTGGAAACACCATATATTTT.

The chain employs TRBV7-9 and TRBJ1-1; perhaps TRBD1 as D (5 bases). V lost 3 bases and J 6 bases, leaving 14 bases between the germline ends. The CDR3 has 14 residues. Per the germline V gene, CDR1 is SEHNR and CDR2 is FQNEAQ (reference sequence). In nucleotides, the CDR3 is TGTGCCAGCAGCTTTGGCAGGGTTACTTCTGAAGCTTTCTTT. This gives the protein CASSFGRVTSEAFF.

The J gene is TRBJ2-3, the V gene TRBV11-2, with 7 bases matching TRBD1. Germline V lookup: CDR1 SGHAT, CDR2 FQNNGV. This CDR3 contains 14 residues. Trimming cost V 4 bases and J 4 bases; bases outside gene matches: 5. The CDR3 DNA follows: TGTGCCAGCAGCTCCCACAGGGGCTCAGATACGCAGTATTTT. Translated: CASSSHRGSDTQYF.

V usage is TRBV20-1 and J usage is TRBJ1-1; tentative D call: TRBD1 (6 bases). From germline, CDR1 is DFQATT and CDR2 SNEGSKA (reference sequence). V shed 5 bases and J shed 0 bases, with 16 bases lying between them. There are 15 residues in the CDR3. CDR3 nucleotide sequence: TGCAGTGCTTACAAGAGGGGGACATTGAACACTGAAGCTTTCTTT. This translates into CSAYKRGTLNTEAFF.

This clonotype was observed a few times. The chain is built from TRBV6-2 or TRBV6-3 and TRBJ2-5; D gene ambiguous. Per germline, CDR1 MNHEY and CDR2 SVGEGT. This CDR3 is built from 12 residues. Trimming shortened V by 3 bases and J by 11 bases, and 13 bases separated the two germline ends. CDR3 in amino acids: CASSYSENEQYF. The CDR3 DNA sequence: TGTGCCAGCAGTTATAGTGAGAATGAGCAGTACTTC.

The chain carries TRBV6-5 and TRBJ2-5, with no clear D. This CDR3 has 14 residues. The germline gives CDR1 MNHEY, CDR2 SVGAGI. V shed 6 bases and J shed 5 bases, with 16 bases lying between them. DNA for the CDR3: TGTGCCAGCAGCCCGACACTGACCGGGGAGACCCAGTACTTC. Residues: CASSPTLTGETQYF.

The J gene is TRBJ2-7, the V gene TRBV20-1, with 8 nucleotides matching TRBD2. CDR1 is DFQATT, CDR2 SNEGSKA, per germline (reference sequence). There are 15 residues in the CDR3. The trim removed 0 bases at V and 6 bases at J, leaving 10 bases unmatched. The CDR3 spells CSARDPNGRASEQYF. The CDR3 DNA follows: TGCAGTGCTAGAGATCCCAACGGGAGGGCGTCCGAGCAGTACTTC.